The clone carrying this TCR beta chain has at least ten counts. Its target is unknown. The data are from a study of regulatory T cells in long-lasting Graves disease. The time point: persistent/refractory GD, antithyroid drugs over 5 years with positive TRAb. PBMC-derived RNA was used for the TCR library. Per American Thyroid Association guidelines, Graves' disease was diagnosed. A roughly 8.7-milliliter sample of peripheral blood was drawn into EDTA tubes. Arm-PCR of CDR3 regions and iRepertoire HTBI primers were used to build TCR beta libraries. From the multiplex PCR reads, TCRdb called clonotypes with MiXCR, one entry per CDR3 protein. The sample records a few hundred thousand distinct CDR3 sequences, about 22% being singletons. The CDR3 is 14 residues long. The V end lost 5 bases, the J end lost 4 bases, and 14 bases lay between the germline ends. Per germline, CDR1 ENHRY and CDR2 SYGVKD. General study results and limits: Persistent disease showed a preference for TRBV28, TRBJ1-2 and TRBJ2-5.

The material was peripheral blood mononuclear cells (PBMCs), obtained when the disease was refractory, from a patient treated with antithyroid drugs. The receptor comes from a female donor with Graves disease. The V call is TRBV10-3, the J call TRBJ1-2; D ambiguous. The CDR3 DNA is TGTGCCATCAGTAACCCCAACGCGGGCTATGGCTACACCTTC. Translation: CAISNPNAGYGYTF.